This is a list of T cell receptor beta chains from one sample in a study of cytomegalovirus exposure and HLA in healthy donors. Sequencing used immunoSEQ multiplex PCR; TCRdb keeps in-frame clones, though not all of them. The sample consists of about 150,000 clones, around 82% of them appearing once. The sample was PBMCs. These receptors all stem from a middle-aged woman in good health and CMV-seropositive. CDR3s include the opening cysteine and the closing phenylalanine or tryptophan. The D gene is left open where the match is weak. For some rows the clone size is stated as once, few or many, or as a class when expanded; others skip it.

.	TRBV7-9	.	TRBJ2-1	CASSSSSGLSYNEQFF	TGTGCCAGCAGCTCGTCGAGCGGGTTATCCTACAATGAGCAGTTCTTC
TRBD1	TRBV5-4	.	TRBJ2-6	CASSPQRQGVLSGANVLTF	TGTGCCAGCAGTCCACAGCGACAGGGGGTACTGTCTGGGGCCAACGTCCTGACTTTC
TRBD1	TRBV19	.	TRBJ2-6	CASLTTGDVSGANVLTF	TGTGCCAGTTTAACGACAGGGGACGTCTCTGGGGCCAACGTCCTGACTTTC
TRBD1	TRBV6-6	few	TRBJ1-1	CASRSGTEIKAFF	TGTGCCAGCAGGTCCGGGACAGAAATAAAAGCTTTCTTT
.	TRBV7-9	few	TRBJ2-1	CASSLLNEQFF	TGTGCCAGCAGCCTATTAAATGAGCAGTTCTTC
TRBD2	TRBV4-1	.	TRBJ2-1	CASSQDIAGGYNEQFF	TGCGCCAGCAGCCAAGATATAGCGGGAGGCTACAATGAGCAGTTCTTC
TRBD1	TRBV19	few	TRBJ1-1	CASSVGTGGTEAFF	TGTGCCAGTAGTGTCGGGACAGGGGGCACTGAAGCTTTCTTT
.	TRBV5-1	.	TRBJ2-1	CASFGGRVQFF	TGCGCCAGCTTCGGTGGGCGGGTGCAGTTCTTC
.	TRBV13	.	TRBJ2-3	CASSGEIDTQYF	TGTGCCAGCAGCGGGGAGATAGATACGCAGTATTTT
TRBD1	TRBV7-9	.	TRBJ1-1	CASSLATLGQYTEAFF	TGTGCCAGCAGCTTAGCGACGTTGGGACAGTACACTGAAGCTTTCTTT
TRBD2	TRBV5-6	.	TRBJ2-7	CASSYRTSGRAPYSYEQYF	TGTGCCAGCAGCTACCGGACTAGCGGGAGGGCCCCTTACTCCTACGAGCAGTACTTC
TRBD1	TRBV7-9	.	TRBJ2-2	CASSEGTAGELFF	TGTGCCAGCAGCGAGGGGACAGCTGGGGAGCTGTTTTTT
.	TRBV27	.	TRBJ2-3	CASSLDGRGSTDTQYF	TGTGCCAGCAGTTTAGATGGCAGGGGATCCACAGATACGCAGTATTTT
TRBD2	TRBV19	.	TRBJ2-1	CASSPGTSGSEQFF	TGTGCCAGTAGCCCCGGGACTAGCGGGAGTGAGCAGTTCTTC
.	TRBV7-9	few	TRBJ2-1	CASSSPGPRYNEQFF	TGTGCCAGCAGCTCCCCAGGCCCTCGGTACAATGAGCAGTTCTTC
TRBD1	TRBV7-9	.	TRBJ1-5	CASSRQGENQPQHF	TGTGCCAGCAGCCGACAGGGGGAAAATCAGCCCCAGCATTTT
TRBD1	TRBV27	.	TRBJ2-6	CASSWAPGTGAISGANVLTF	TGTGCCAGCAGTTGGGCACCCGGGACAGGGGCAATCTCTGGGGCCAACGTCCTGACTTTC
.	TRBV18	.	TRBJ1-1	CASSPFYGEAFF	TGTGCCAGCTCACCATTCTACGGTGAAGCTTTCTTT